Listed below are T cell receptor beta chains from one sample, sequenced in a study of T-cell reconstitution after alpha-beta-depleted transplantation in children. Using its own MiXCR run on the PCR reads, TCRdb lists one record per CDR3 protein. The sample has around 370,000 distinct CDR3 sequences, about a tenth seen once. Specimen: PBMCs from the stem cell graft donor, collected from the stem cell graft. These TCRs come from a human donor who donated a stem cell graft to a child with acute lymphoblastic leukemia. Each CDR3 is given with its conserved first and last residue. Each record gives: J gene, V gene, clone size, CDR3 protein. The size of a clone is reported for some rows only, either as once, few or many, or as a class for expanded clones.

J gene: TRBJ2-1; V gene: TRBV7-9; clone size: many; CDR3 protein: CASSLRPAGSSYNEQFF
J gene: TRBJ2-1; V gene: TRBV4-1; clone size: few; CDR3 protein: CASSQEAVLAGERMSVF
J gene: TRBJ2-5; V gene: TRBV4-3; clone size: many; CDR3 protein: CASSRFSGETQYF
J gene: TRBJ2-7; V gene: TRBV4-2; clone size: NA; CDR3 protein: CASSQDMGTRVGEQYF
J gene: TRBJ2-7; V gene: TRBV28; clone size: NA; CDR3 protein: CASSPGTGILGQYF
J gene: TRBJ2-7; V gene: TRBV20-1; clone size: NA; CDR3 protein: CSARDPGTSSYEQYF
J gene: TRBJ1-5; V gene: TRBV4-1; clone size: NA; CDR3 protein: CASAPYSNQPQHF
J gene: TRBJ2-1; V gene: TRBV6-5; clone size: many; CDR3 protein: CASSYSMGVRQFF
J gene: TRBJ2-7; V gene: TRBV7-6; clone size: once; CDR3 protein: CASSLESGFGSYEQYF
J gene: TRBJ2-1; V gene: TRBV12-3/TRBV12-4; clone size: NA; CDR3 protein: CASHTSDYNEQFF
J gene: TRBJ2-7; V gene: TRBV7-7; clone size: few; CDR3 protein: CASSLGRADEQYF
J gene: TRBJ1-1; V gene: TRBV28; clone size: NA; CDR3 protein: CASKAPGNTEAFF
J gene: TRBJ2-5; V gene: TRBV5-1; clone size: few; CDR3 protein: CASSRWARETQYF
J gene: TRBJ2-7; V gene: TRBV7-2; clone size: few; CDR3 protein: CASSLALTGSNYEQYF
J gene: TRBJ2-2; V gene: TRBV29-1; clone size: NA; CDR3 protein: CSAKTSGSRETGELFF
J gene: TRBJ1-5; V gene: TRBV5-1; clone size: few; CDR3 protein: CASRAGTEDHSNQPQHF
J gene: TRBJ1-1; V gene: TRBV19; clone size: NA; CDR3 protein: CASSRGPANTEAFF
J gene: TRBJ2-7; V gene: TRBV5-1; clone size: NA; CDR3 protein: CASSPGTAGHYEQYF
J gene: TRBJ2-3; V gene: TRBV12-3/TRBV12-4; clone size: few; CDR3 protein: CATRRQGASTDTQYF
J gene: TRBJ2-3; V gene: TRBV27; clone size: NA; CDR3 protein: CASSPSGMAADTQYF
J gene: TRBJ2-7; V gene: TRBV7-9; clone size: many; CDR3 protein: CASSGPGQPYEQYF
J gene: TRBJ2-3; V gene: TRBV4-3; clone size: NA; CDR3 protein: CASSHRTGGSTDTQYF
J gene: TRBJ2-3; V gene: TRBV7-3; clone size: many; CDR3 protein: CASSLHGGGADTQYF
J gene: TRBJ1-3; V gene: TRBV7-9; clone size: few; CDR3 protein: CASSSEGISGNTIYF
J gene: TRBJ2-5; V gene: TRBV10-3; clone size: NA; CDR3 protein: CATGGWDQETQYF
J gene: TRBJ2-1; V gene: TRBV10-3; clone size: NA; CDR3 protein: CATHRSSGRADNEQFF
J gene: TRBJ2-1; V gene: TRBV7-9; clone size: few; CDR3 protein: CASSTSSEQFF
J gene: TRBJ2-1; V gene: TRBV5-1; clone size: few; CDR3 protein: CASSRLTSGSYNEQFF
J gene: TRBJ2-3; V gene: TRBV27; clone size: few; CDR3 protein: CASSLRARDTQYF
J gene: TRBJ2-1; V gene: TRBV27; clone size: few; CDR3 protein: CASSSLTRVRGEQFF
J gene: TRBJ2-2; V gene: TRBV5-1; clone size: few; CDR3 protein: CASSLAYGGMMTGELFF
J gene: TRBJ2-3; V gene: TRBV5-6; clone size: few; CDR3 protein: CASSLVRITDTQYF
J gene: TRBJ2-1; V gene: TRBV21-1; clone size: NA; CDR3 protein: CASSPRTGRNEQFF
J gene: TRBJ2-7; V gene: TRBV6-2/TRBV6-3; clone size: few; CDR3 protein: CASKTGGLRNEQYF
J gene: TRBJ2-1; V gene: TRBV2; clone size: few; CDR3 protein: CAKDKYNEQFF